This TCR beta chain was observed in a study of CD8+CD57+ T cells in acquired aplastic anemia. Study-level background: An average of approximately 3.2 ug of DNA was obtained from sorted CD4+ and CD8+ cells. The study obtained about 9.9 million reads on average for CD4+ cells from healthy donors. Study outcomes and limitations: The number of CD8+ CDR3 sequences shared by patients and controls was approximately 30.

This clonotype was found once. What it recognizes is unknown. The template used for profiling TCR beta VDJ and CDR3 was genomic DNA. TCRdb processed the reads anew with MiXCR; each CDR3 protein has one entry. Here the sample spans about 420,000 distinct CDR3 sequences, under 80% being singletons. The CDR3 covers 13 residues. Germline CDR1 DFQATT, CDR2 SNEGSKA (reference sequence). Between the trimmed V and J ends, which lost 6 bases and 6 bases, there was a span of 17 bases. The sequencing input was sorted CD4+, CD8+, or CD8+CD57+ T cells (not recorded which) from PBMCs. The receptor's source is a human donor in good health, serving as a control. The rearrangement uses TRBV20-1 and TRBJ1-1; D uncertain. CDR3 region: CSAPIGGFSEAFF. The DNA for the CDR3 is TGCAGTGCCCCAATTGGAGGTTTCTCTGAAGCTTTCTTT.